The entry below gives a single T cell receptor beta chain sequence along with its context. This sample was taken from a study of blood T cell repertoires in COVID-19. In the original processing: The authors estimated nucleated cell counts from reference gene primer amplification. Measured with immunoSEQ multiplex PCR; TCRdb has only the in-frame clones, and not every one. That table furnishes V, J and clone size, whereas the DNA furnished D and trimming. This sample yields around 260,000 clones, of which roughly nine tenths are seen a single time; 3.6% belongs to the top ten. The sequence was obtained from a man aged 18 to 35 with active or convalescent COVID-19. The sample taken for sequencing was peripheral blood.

Here the CDR3 reads CASSQDRGYNSPLHF. In nucleotides, the CDR3 is TGTGCCAGCAGCCAAGATAGGGGGTATAATTCACCCCTCCACTTT. This rearrangement joins TRBV3-1 (or the pseudogene TRBV3-2) to TRBJ1-6, with a weak D call TRBD1 (6 bases). Germline values: CDR1 LGHDT, CDR2 YNNKEL (reference sequence). The V end was cut by 0 bases, the J end by 4 bases, with 7 bases between. The CDR3 sequence is 15 residues long.